One T cell receptor beta chain is described in this entry. V lost 2 bases and J 2 bases, leaving 10 bases between the germline ends. The CDR3 runs to 15 residues. Per germline, CDR1 MNHNY and CDR2 SVGAGI (reference sequence). The table came from immunoSEQ multiplex PCR; TCRdb's copy has only in-frame clones and leaves some out. The top ten clones hold 3.5% to 5.5% of a sample with about 140,000 clones, 76% of them seen once. This entry comes from a study of blood T cell repertoires in COVID-19. In the study overall: Sites across the United States, Italy and Spain contributed samples from acute and convalescent COVID-19.

Input material: peripheral blood. The sequence came from a woman aged 80 or over with active or convalescent COVID-19. This chain links TRBV6-6 with TRBJ1-5; D may be TRBD1 (6 bases). The CDR3 loop reads CASSYGGQGNQPQHF. CDR3 in DNA: TGTGCCAGCAGTTACGGGGGACAAGGCAATCAGCCCCAGCATTTT.